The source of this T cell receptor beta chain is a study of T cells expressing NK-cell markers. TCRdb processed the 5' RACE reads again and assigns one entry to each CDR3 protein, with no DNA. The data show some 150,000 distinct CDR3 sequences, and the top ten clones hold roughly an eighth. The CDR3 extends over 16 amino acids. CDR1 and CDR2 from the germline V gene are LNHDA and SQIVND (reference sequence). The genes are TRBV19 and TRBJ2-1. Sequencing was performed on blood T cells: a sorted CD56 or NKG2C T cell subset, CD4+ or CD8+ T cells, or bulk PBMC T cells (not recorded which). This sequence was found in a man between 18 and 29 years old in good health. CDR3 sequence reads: CASSPRLSSSYNEQFF.